This T cell receptor beta chain emerged from a study of blood T cell repertoires in COVID-19. For the study at large: The United States, Italy and Spain supplied acute and convalescent COVID-19 samples. PBMCs, B-cell-depleted T cells, or T cells provided the cDNA or gDNA that made up the material.

Germline V lookup: CDR1 LNHNV, CDR2 YYDKDF (reference sequence). V was cut by 3 bases and J by 9 bases, with 12 bases left in between. CDR3 length: 14 amino acids. Only one count was recorded for this clone. Original processing methods: Estimation of nucleated cell counts was performed using reference gene primer amplification. Libraries were prepared by immunoSEQ multiplex PCR; TCRdb keeps only in-frame clonotypes and omits some of them. Clonal size and the V and J genes are those of that table, whereas D and trimming came from the DNA. The table records a few hundred thousand clones, about 80% of them present only once.

The specimen sequenced was peripheral blood. This receptor was taken from a woman in her sixties or seventies with acute or convalescent COVID-19. The chain combines TRBV15 with TRBJ1-6; a possible D gene is TRBD1 (5 bases). The CDR3 sequence: CATSSREGGSPLHF. CDR3 nucleotide sequence: TGTGCCACCAGCAGCAGGGAGGGTGGTTCACCCCTCCACTTT.